The 31 T cell receptor beta chains below all came from one sample that was sequenced in a study of cytomegalovirus exposure and HLA in healthy donors listed by TCRdb under 2017. The library was produced with the immunoSEQ multiplex PCR assay. For the multiplex PCR, a mixture combining 60 forward primers for TCR Vbeta segments and 13 reverse primers for TCR Jbeta segments was used. TCRdb took over this immuneACCESS table, retaining in-frame rearrangements with V and J assigned. Such tables are incomplete; in checked studies, under half of the missing clones stem from an unresolved V gene, and the remainder is unexplained. The sample table records around 50,000 clones. The ten largest clonotypes hold approximately 7% of the sample. Sequencing used PBMCs. The receptors were sampled from a woman between 40 and 50 years old in good health and CMV-seronegative.

This chain links TRBV9 with TRBJ2-7, with D possibly being TRBD1 (6 bases). The germline CDR1 and CDR2 sequences are SGDLS and YYNGEE. Trimming pared 4 bases from V and 6 bases from J, leaving 17 bases between. CDR3 length: 14 amino acids. The CDR3 nucleotides read TGTGCCAGCAGCCCCCGGACGGGACACGGCGAGCAGTACTTC. Translated, it gives CASSPRTGHGEQYF.

The J gene is TRBJ1-1, the V gene TRBV5-5; D gene unclear. The CDR3 runs 13 residues. Germline-derived CDR1 and CDR2 are SGHKS and YYEKEE (reference sequence). Between the trimmed V and J ends, which lost 4 bases and 1 base, there was a span of 8 bases. The CDR3 here is CASSQTGNTEAFF. The CDR3 nucleotides are TGTGCCAGCAGCCAGACGGGGAACACTGAAGCTTTCTTT. The full variable domain, its missing parts supplied by reference TRBV5-5 and TRBJ1-1, is DAGVTQSPTHLIKTRGQQVTLRCSPISGHKSVSWYQQVLGQGPQFIFQYYEKEERGRGNFPDRFSARQFPNYSSELNVNALLLGDSALYLCASSQTGNTEAFFGQGTRLTVV.

This chain connects TRBV28 to TRBJ2-7; a possible D gene is TRBD2 (5 bases). The ends were cut back, 2 bases at V and 11 bases at J, with 13 bases in the middle. CDR1 and CDR2 (germline): MDHEN, SYDVKM. This CDR3 contains 12 residues. CDR3 coding DNA: TGTGCCAGCAGTTTAGGCGGGTACGACGAGTACTTC. The encoded protein is CASSLGGYDEYF.

The chain combines TRBV9 with TRBJ1-2; 9 nucleotides agree with TRBD1. Germline CDR1 and CDR2: SGDLS and YYNGEE. The CDR3 sequence is 15 residues long. The junction had 10 bases not matched to a gene; V was cut back by 4 bases and J by 6 bases. CDR3 DNA sequence: TGTGCCAGCAGCCCACAGGGGGCAGGGGTGGATGGCTACACCTTC. Its translation is CASSPQGAGVDGYTF.

The J gene is TRBJ2-7, the V gene TRBV2, with 8 bases lining up with TRBD1. The CDR3 runs to 14 residues. After removal of 8 bases from V and 6 bases from J, the junction contained 12 bases not matched to a gene. Germline CDR1 reads SNHLY; CDR2 reads FYNNEI. The CDR3 DNA reads as TGTGCCAGCGTAGCTCTAGGACAGGGTGGCGAGCAGTACTTC. Protein product: CASVALGQGGEQYF.

The chain links TRBV5-3 to TRBJ2-7; tentative D call: TRBD2 (5 bases). TRBV5-3 is recorded as an ORF, its role being uncertain. The CDR3 runs to 16 residues. The V end lost 0 bases, the J end lost 0 bases, and 13 bases lay between the germline ends. The CDR3 DNA follows: TGTGCCAGAAGCTTGGACGGGCGGGTGTACTCCTACGAGCAGTACTTC. Amino acids: CARSLDGRVYSYEQYF.

V and J are TRBV15 and TRBJ2-2; D not certain. V dropped 0 bases and J dropped 7 bases, with 3 bases sitting between them. Germline CDR1 and CDR2: LNHNV and YYDKDF (reference sequence). The length of the CDR3 is 12 residues. The CDR3 sequence is CATSRDRGELFF. CDR3 DNA: TGTGCCACCAGCAGAGACCGCGGGGAGCTGTTTTTT.

The chain is built from TRBV6-5 and TRBJ2-7, with D perhaps TRBD2 (6 bases). Trimming stripped 2 bases from V and 3 bases from J, with 11 bases between. CDR3 length: 14 residues. Germline assignment: CDR1 MNHEY and CDR2 SVGAGI. CDR3 sequence reads: CASSYQGLIYEQYF. The CDR3 DNA is TGTGCCAGCAGTTACCAGGGACTTATCTACGAGCAGTACTTC.

Details on this clone: At one end the junction does not follow the germline gene, possibly because of a read error. The J gene is TRBJ1-5, the V gene TRBV27, with a weak D call TRBD1 (5 bases). CDR3 length: 19 amino acids. Per germline, CDR1 MNHEY and CDR2 SMNVEV (reference sequence). The DNA of the CDR3 is TGTGCCAACAGTCCAAGGACCCAGGCGGGGGGTTATAGCAATCAGCCCCAGCATTTT. This gives the protein CANSPRTQAGGYSNQPQHF.

The chain joins TRBV9 to TRBJ1-2; 7 bases match TRBD1. Germline values: CDR1 SGDLS, CDR2 YYNGEE. V was clipped by 0 bases and J by 6 bases; unmatched bases: 8. CDR3 size: 15 residues. CDR3 coding DNA: TGTGCCAGCAGCGTAGCAGAGGGGGCTTTGCATGGCTACACCTTC. Translated, it gives CASSVAEGALHGYTF.

The chain links TRBV5-1 to TRBJ2-7; D may be TRBD1 (6 bases). CDR1 is SGHRS and CDR2 is YFSETQ in the germline V gene. The CDR3 is 15 amino acids. Trimming took off 4 bases at V and 2 bases at J, with 16 bases between the two ends. CDR3 sequence (DNA): TGCGCCAGCAGCCCCGACGGACAGAGCCCCTACGAGCAGTACTTC. This translates into CASSPDGQSPYEQYF.

The J gene is TRBJ2-1, the V gene TRBV28; D is possibly TRBD2 (6 bases). Trimming removed 6 bases at V and 4 bases at J, with 16 bases between. The CDR3 runs to 15 residues. From germline, CDR1 is MDHEN and CDR2 SYDVKM. This CDR3 reads CASSLGGSRYNEQFF. The CDR3 coding sequence is TGTGCCAGCAGCTTGGGGGGATCCCGATACAATGAGCAGTTCTTC. The complete variable domain, with remaining parts taken from reference TRBV28 and TRBJ2-1, reads DVKVTQSSRYLVKRTGEKVFLECVQDMDHENMFWYRQDPGLGLRLIYFSYDVKMKEKGDIPEGYSVSREKKERFSLILESASTNQTSMYLCASSLGGSRYNEQFFGPGTRLTVL.

This chain connects TRBV28 to TRBJ2-1; no clear D. The CDR3 contains 16 residues. Germline CDR1 is MDHEN and CDR2 is SYDVKM. V dropped 7 bases and J dropped 0 bases, with 16 bases sitting between them. In DNA, the CDR3 is TGTGCCAGCACCTTGAATTTAGCAAACTCCTACAATGAGCAGTTCTTC. As protein: CASTLNLANSYNEQFF.

The V gene is TRBV7-9, the J gene TRBJ2-5; perhaps TRBD2 as D (6 bases). The CDR3 covers 14 residues. The germline gives CDR1 SEHNR, CDR2 FQNEAQ (reference sequence). Trimming took off 4 bases at V and 2 bases at J, with 11 bases between the two ends. The CDR3 DNA is TGTGCCAGCAGCTCAAGCGGGTATCAAGAGACCCAGTACTTC. It yields the protein CASSSSGYQETQYF.

The chain links TRBV15 to TRBJ1-6; D is unresolved. CDR3 length: 14 residues. Trimming removed 1 base from V and 8 bases from J, with 9 bases in between. Germline CDR1 reads LNHNV; CDR2 reads YYDKDF (reference sequence). The CDR3 DNA is TGTGCCACCAGCAGAGGACTAAGGGATTCACCCCTCCACTTT. Translating gives CATSRGLRDSPLHF.

The chain uses TRBV27 and TRBJ1-1, with TRBD1 matching 7 bases. After removal of 5 bases from V and 4 bases from J, the junction contained 7 bases not matched to a gene. The CDR3 covers 14 residues. Germline lookup yields CDR1 MNHEY and CDR2 SMNVEV (reference sequence). The CDR3 sequence: CASSHRQGSTEAFF. The DNA of the CDR3 is TGTGCCAGCAGTCACCGACAGGGATCCACTGAAGCTTTCTTT.

The chain recombines TRBV6-6 with TRBJ1-5, with a possible D match to TRBD1 (6 bases). The CDR3 has 16 residues. V was pared by 0 bases and J by 2 bases, with 11 bases between. CDR1 and CDR2 from the germline V gene are MNHNY and SVGAGI (reference sequence). The DNA of the CDR3 is TGTGCCAGCAGTTACTCGGGGGGGCTGGGCAATCAGCCCCAGCATTTT. Translating it yields CASSYSGGLGNQPQHF.

V and J are TRBV28 and TRBJ1-4, with 7 nucleotides matching TRBD1. CDR1 is MDHEN, CDR2 SYDVKM, per germline. This CDR3 has 13 residues. J was trimmed by 6 bases and V by 6 bases; bases with no gene match: 4. The CDR3 nucleotides read TGTGCCAGCAGGTTAGGGACAGATGAAAAACTGTTTTTT. This translates into CASRLGTDEKLFF.

V gene TRBV6-1 combines with J gene TRBJ2-7; possibly TRBD1 for D (5 bases). Deletions cut 7 bases from V and 2 bases from J, with 9 bases between. Germline V gene sequence: CDR1 MNHNS, CDR2 SASEGT. The CDR3 runs to 12 residues. CDR3 coding DNA: TGTGCCAGCAATGGACACCCCTACGAGCAGTACTTC. It encodes CASNGHPYEQYF.

This chain joins TRBV30 and TRBJ1-3, with D hard to call. From germline, CDR1 is GTSNPN and CDR2 SVGIG (reference sequence). V lost 0 bases and J 3 bases, leaving 15 bases between the germline ends. The CDR3 runs 16 residues. The CDR3 is CAWSVPLETGGNTIYF. CDR3 DNA: TGTGCCTGGAGTGTACCACTCGAAACTGGTGGAAACACCATATATTTT. The full variable domain, rest sourced from reference TRBV30 and TRBJ1-3, is SQTIHQWPATLVQPVGSPLSLECTVEGTSNPNLYWYRQAAGRGLQLLFYSVGIGQISSEVPQNLSASRPQDRQFILSSKKLLLSDSGFYLCAWSVPLETGGNTIYFGEGSWLTVV.

The rearrangement uses TRBV5-1 and TRBJ2-7; D remains unclear. V shed 0 bases and J shed 1 base, with 8 bases lying between them. The CDR3 sequence is 14 residues long. CDR1 is SGHRS and CDR2 is YFSETQ in the germline V gene. The CDR3 loop is CASSLAEPSYEQYF. Written as DNA, the CDR3 is TGCGCCAGCAGCTTGGCAGAACCGTCCTACGAGCAGTACTTC.

This chain uses TRBV10-3 with TRBJ1-2, with 7 bases matching TRBD1. Germline V gene sequence: CDR1 ENHRY, CDR2 SYGVKD. The junction had 5 bases not matched to a gene; V was cut back by 7 bases and J by 0 bases. The length of the CDR3 is 14 residues. The CDR3 DNA is TGTGCCATCACCCCGGGACAGACTAACTATGGCTACACCTTC. Translation: CAITPGQTNYGYTF.

V usage is TRBV28 and J usage is TRBJ1-3; D is unresolved. The ends were cut back, 7 bases at V and 0 bases at J, with 16 bases in the middle. The germline gives CDR1 MDHEN, CDR2 SYDVKM. The CDR3 extends over 16 amino acids. CDR3 sequence (DNA): TGTGCCAGCATCAATCGGCGGGGTAGCTCTGGAAACACCATATATTTT. It yields the protein CASINRRGSSGNTIYF.

The chain has TRBV30 and TRBJ2-3; D is unclear. Trimming removed 8 bases from V and 3 bases from J, with 15 bases in between. The CDR3 totals 13 residues. Per the germline V gene, CDR1 is GTSNPN and CDR2 is SVGIG (reference sequence). CDR3 sequence reads: CALTRESTDTQYF. The CDR3 DNA follows: TGTGCCCTAACCCGCGAAAGTACAGATACGCAGTATTTT.

The CDR3 sequence is CASSLPDGGQGPYEQYF. As DNA, the CDR3 is TGTGCCAGTAGTCTCCCCGACGGGGGACAGGGTCCCTACGAGCAGTACTTC. The chain is built from TRBV19 and TRBJ2-7, with 9 bases aligning to TRBD1. The germline gives CDR1 LNHDA, CDR2 SQIVND (reference sequence). The length of the CDR3 is 17 residues. The V gene end was trimmed by 5 bases and the J gene end by 2 bases; junction bases not matched to a gene: 13.

This sequence joins TRBV29-1 and TRBJ2-7; TRBD1 matches at 9 bases. CDR3 length equals 14 residues. The germline V gene has CDR1 SQVTM and CDR2 ANQGSEA. Trimming took 2 bases from V and 1 from J; bases not matched to a gene: 3. The DNA for the CDR3 is TGCAGCGTTGAAACGGGACAGGGTTCCTACGAGCAGTACTTC. Protein product: CSVETGQGSYEQYF.

This chain links TRBV2 with TRBJ1-1; possible D gene TRBD1, 5 bases. Trimming stripped 2 bases from V and 1 base from J, with 5 bases between. CDR3 size: 13 residues. Germline loops: CDR1 SNHLY, CDR2 FYNNEI. The CDR3 nucleotides are TGTGCCAGCAGTGAACAGGGGAACACTGAAGCTTTCTTT. It encodes CASSEQGNTEAFF.

For this clone: The sample has other DNA sequences that encode this CDR3 too. V gene TRBV11-2 combines with J gene TRBJ2-7, with 9 bases fitting TRBD1. Germline V gene sequence: CDR1 SGHAT, CDR2 FQNNGV. The J segment lost 3 bases and the V segment lost 0 bases, leaving 3 bases of the junction unmatched. The CDR3 contains 15 residues. The CDR3 DNA is TGTGCCAGCAGCTTAGACCGGGACAGGGACTACGAGCAGTACTTC. Translating it yields CASSLDRDRDYEQYF.

The gene calls are TRBV5-5 and TRBJ1-5, with 7 positions matching TRBD1. V was pared by 4 bases and J by 4 bases, with 8 bases of the junction left unmatched. Germline V lookup: CDR1 SGHKS, CDR2 YYEKEE (reference sequence). CDR3 length: 15 amino acids. CDR3 amino acids: CASSPTGQSNQPQHF. The CDR3 region has the DNA TGTGCCAGCAGCCCGACGGGACAGAGTAATCAGCCCCAGCATTTT.

This chain links TRBV5-6 with TRBJ1-1, with 9 bases lining up with TRBD1. V was pared by 3 bases and J by 1 base, with 7 bases of the junction left unmatched. The CDR3 has 16 amino acids. CDR1 SGHDT and CDR2 YYEEEE come from the germline V gene. The CDR3: CASSSGTGYGNTEAFF. The CDR3 DNA is TGTGCCAGCAGCTCGGGGACAGGGTACGGGAACACTGAAGCTTTCTTT.

The chain is built from TRBV5-1 and TRBJ1-1, with TRBD1 matching 7 bases. The CDR3 is 13 residues long. The junction had 6 bases not matched to a gene; V was cut back by 4 bases and J by 6 bases. Germline V CDR1 and CDR2: SGHRS, YFSETQ. CDR3 protein: CASSKTGRSEAFF. For the CDR3, the DNA is TGCGCCAGCAGCAAGACAGGGAGGTCTGAAGCTTTCTTT.